Listed below are T cell receptor beta chains from one sample, sequenced in a study of blood T cell repertoires in COVID-19. The data were produced by immunoSEQ multiplex PCR, yet TCRdb's version contains in-frame clones alone and is incomplete. This sample has over 150,000 clones, with roughly 80% found just once. The specimen was PBMCs or T cells enriched from blood (not recorded which). These receptor sequences come from a woman in her forties or fifties who had recovered from COVID-19. CDR3s include the opening cysteine and the closing phenylalanine or tryptophan. Each record gives: V gene, CDR3 protein.

V gene: TRBV28; CDR3 protein: CASSRDSVNYGYTF
V gene: TRBV5-5; CDR3 protein: CASSLGQGRNQPQHF
V gene: TRBV24-1; CDR3 protein: CATSEGLAGNNEQFF
V gene: TRBV4-1; CDR3 protein: CASSPRRDLSSYEQYF
V gene: TRBV7-2; CDR3 protein: CASSWLETQKLFF
V gene: TRBV4-3; CDR3 protein: CASSRQVGTVGYSYNSPLHF
V gene: TRBV6-5; CDR3 protein: CASLGSLNTEAFF
V gene: TRBV7-2; CDR3 protein: CASSPRRGNEKLFF
V gene: TRBV7-9; CDR3 protein: CASSLSGGHGYTF
V gene: TRBV20-1; CDR3 protein: CSASQESNTF
V gene: TRBV27; CDR3 protein: CASRQQGLEQPQHF
V gene: TRBV5-1; CDR3 protein: CASSQQEGGRDTGELFF
V gene: TRBV27; CDR3 protein: CASSLAPRGDRAEKLFF
V gene: TRBV7-9; CDR3 protein: CASSPGGDHSQHF
V gene: TRBV5-4; CDR3 protein: CASSLYGEAFF